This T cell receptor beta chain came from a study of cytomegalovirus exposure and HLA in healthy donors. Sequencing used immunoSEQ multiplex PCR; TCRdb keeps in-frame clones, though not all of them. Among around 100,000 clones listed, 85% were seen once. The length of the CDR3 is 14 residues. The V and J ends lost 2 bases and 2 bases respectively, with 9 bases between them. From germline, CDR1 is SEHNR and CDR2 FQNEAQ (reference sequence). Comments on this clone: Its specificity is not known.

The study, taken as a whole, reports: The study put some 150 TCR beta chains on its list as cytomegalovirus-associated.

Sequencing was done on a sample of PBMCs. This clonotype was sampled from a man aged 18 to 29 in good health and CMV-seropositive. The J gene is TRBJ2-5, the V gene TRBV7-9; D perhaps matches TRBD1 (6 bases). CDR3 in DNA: TGTGCCAGCAGCTTACTAGGACAGCAAGAGACCCAGTACTTC. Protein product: CASSLLGQQETQYF. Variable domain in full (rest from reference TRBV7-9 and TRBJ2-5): DTGVSQNPRHKITKRGQNVTFRCDPISEHNRLYWYRQTLGQGPEFLTYFQNEAQLEKSRLLSDRFSAERPKGSFSTLEIQRTEQGDSAMYLCASSLLGQQETQYFGPGTRLLVL.